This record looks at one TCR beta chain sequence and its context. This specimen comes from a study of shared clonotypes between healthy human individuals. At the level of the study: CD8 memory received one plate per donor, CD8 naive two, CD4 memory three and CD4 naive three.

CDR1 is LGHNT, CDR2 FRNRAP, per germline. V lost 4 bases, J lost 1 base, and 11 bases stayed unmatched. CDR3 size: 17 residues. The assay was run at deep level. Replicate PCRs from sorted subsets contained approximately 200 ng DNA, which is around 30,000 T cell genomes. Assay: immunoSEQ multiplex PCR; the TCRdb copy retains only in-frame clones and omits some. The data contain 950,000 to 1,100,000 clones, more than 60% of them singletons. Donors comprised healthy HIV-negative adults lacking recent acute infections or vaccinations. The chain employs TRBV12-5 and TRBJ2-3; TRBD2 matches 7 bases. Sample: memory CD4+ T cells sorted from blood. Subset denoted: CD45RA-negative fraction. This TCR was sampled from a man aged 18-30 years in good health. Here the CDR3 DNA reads TGTGCTAGTGGTTCTATCGGCATTCTAGCGGGCACAGATACGCAGTATTTT. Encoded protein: CASGSIGILAGTDTQYF.